The next 24 T cell receptor beta chains were all read from a single sample in a study of siplizumab effects on memory and regulatory T cells. Profiling relied on immunoSEQ multiplex PCR, and the TCRdb table lists in-frame clones only, not all of them. The sample carries 60,000 to 65,000 clones, roughly 85% recorded once. Sequenced sample: memory CD4+ T cells sorted from blood. The receptor set was obtained from a human donor in good health.

The chain links TRBV6-1 to TRBJ2-5; TRBD1 matches at 10 bases. Germline loops: CDR1 MNHNS, CDR2 SASEGT. With 6 bases clipped from V and 4 bases from J, the junction kept 11 bases outside the gene matches. This CDR3 spans 16 amino acids. In DNA form, the CDR3 reads TGTGCCAGCAGAGAATTGGGGACAGGGGAGGGAGAGACCCAGTACTTC. This sequence encodes CASRELGTGEGETQYF.

This clone showed up just once. CDR3 in amino acids: CASSRPGANTQYF. The CDR3 bases are TGTGCCAGTAGTCGGCCGGGGGCAAATACGCAGTATTTT. V usage is TRBV19 and J usage is TRBJ2-3; D is perhaps TRBD1 or TRBD2 (6 bases each). The CDR3 sequence is 13 residues long. The ends were cut back, 5 bases at V and 7 bases at J, with 13 bases in the middle. Germline V gene sequence: CDR1 LNHDA, CDR2 SQIVND (reference sequence).

In this sample, this clone turned up a few times. V gene TRBV5-1 combines with J gene TRBJ1-6; 12 nucleotides agree with TRBD1. Germline trimming cut 3 bases from V and 3 bases from J; bases unmatched to any gene: 10. The germline CDR1 and CDR2 sequences are SGHRS and YFSETQ. The CDR3 has 19 amino acids. CDR3 nucleotide sequence: TGCGCCAGCAGCTCCTCCGGGACAGGGGGCGCGGGCTATAATTCACCCCTCCACTTT. This encodes CASSSSGTGGAGYNSPLHF. Full variable domain (remainder filled in from reference TRBV5-1 and TRBJ1-6): KAGVTQTPRYLIKTRGQQVTLSCSPISGHRSVSWYQQTPGQGLQFLFEYFSETQRNKGNFPGRFSGRQFSNSRSEMNVSTLELGDSALYLCASSSSGTGGAGYNSPLHFGNGTRLTVT.

V is TRBV5-5 and J is TRBJ2-7, with D tentatively TRBD1 (6 bases). CDR1 is SGHKS and CDR2 is YYEKEE in the germline V gene (reference sequence). Trimming stripped 4 bases from V and 0 bases from J, with 11 bases between. This CDR3 comprises 14 residues. The CDR3 loop is CASSLLQGSYEQYF. In nucleotides, the CDR3 is TGTGCCAGCAGCCTGCTACAGGGCTCCTACGAGCAGTACTTC. Variable domain in full (rest from reference TRBV5-5 and TRBJ2-7): DAGVTQSPTHLIKTRGQQVTLRCSPISGHKSVSWYQQVLGQGPQFIFQYYEKEERGRGNFPDRFSARQFPNYSSELNVNALLLGDSALYLCASSLLQGSYEQYFGPGTRLTVT.

This clone was seen a single time. The genes are TRBV5-1 and TRBJ2-1, with 8 positions matching TRBD1. The germline V gene encodes CDR1 SGHRS and CDR2 YFSETQ. With V trimmed by 4 bases and J by 9 bases, 12 bases remained unmatched. The CDR3 length is 15 residues. The CDR3 sequence: CASSLGQGGDSEQFF. As DNA, the CDR3 is TGCGCCAGCAGCCTCGGACAGGGTGGGGATAGTGAGCAGTTCTTC.

In its sample, this clone was seen a few times. The chain has TRBV29-1 and TRBJ2-5; D is possibly TRBD1 or TRBD2 (5 bases each). Germline CDR1 is SQVTM and CDR2 is ANQGSEA. CDR3 length equals 14 residues. Trimming shortened V by 6 bases and J by 4 bases, and 18 bases separated the two germline ends. CDR3 residues: CSVRPQGRRETQYF. The CDR3 DNA reads as TGCAGCGTCCGCCCGCAGGGACGAAGAGAGACCCAGTACTTC.

The chain uses TRBV7-3 and TRBJ1-1; D perhaps matches TRBD1 (5 bases). Germline V gene sequence: CDR1 SGHTA, CDR2 FQGTGA. This CDR3 is built from 13 residues. Trimming took 6 bases from V and 1 from J, leaving 9 bases between them. The CDR3 DNA follows: TGTGCCAGCAGGATGACAGCGAACACTGAAGCTTTCTTT. The encoded protein is CASRMTANTEAFF.

The chain joins TRBV12-5 to TRBJ2-7; a possible D gene is TRBD1 (6 bases). Trimming left V 4 bases short and J 4 bases short, with 20 bases between. CDR3 size: 16 residues. The germline V gene encodes CDR1 LGHNT and CDR2 FRNRAP. Written as DNA, the CDR3 is TGTGCTAGTGGTTCACCCTCCGGGACACGAAGGTACGAGCAGTACTTC. It yields the protein CASGSPSGTRRYEQYF.

The rearrangement joins TRBV5-4 to TRBJ2-5; possible D gene TRBD1, 5 bases. The CDR3 is 13 residues long. Trimming removed 4 bases at V and 1 base at J, with 8 bases between. CDR1 SGHNT and CDR2 YYREEE come from the germline V gene (reference sequence). The CDR3 loop is CASSRQSQETQYF. CDR3 in DNA: TGTGCCAGCAGCCGACAGAGCCAAGAGACCCAGTACTTC. Combining the CDR3 with reference TRBV5-4 and TRBJ2-5 gives the whole variable domain ETGVTQSPTHLIKTRGQQVTLRCSSQSGHNTVSWYQQALGQGPQFIFQYYREEENGRGNFPPRFSGLQFPNYSSELNVNALELDDSALYLCASSRQSQETQYFGPGTRLLVL.

The chain carries TRBV11-1 and TRBJ1-2; TRBD1 matches 9 bases. CDR1 and CDR2 (germline): SGHAT, FQDESV (reference sequence). V trimming: 2 bases; J trimming: 8 bases; junction bases outside the gene matches: 12. This CDR3 has 16 residues. The CDR3 protein is CASSLSPGTGRNGYTF. In nucleotides, the CDR3 is TGTGCCAGCAGCTTAAGCCCCGGGACAGGGCGAAACGGCTACACCTTC.

Details on this clone: Other DNA sequences in the same sample also yield this CDR3. This rearrangement joins TRBV2 to TRBJ2-2; perhaps TRBD2 as D (5 bases). The V and J ends lost 4 bases and 0 bases respectively, with 9 bases between them. CDR1 is SNHLY, CDR2 FYNNEI, per germline. The CDR3 is made up of 15 amino acids. The DNA for the CDR3 is TGTGCCAGCAGTGGCAGTAGCGCGAACACCGGGGAGCTGTTTTTT. Protein sequence: CASSGSSANTGELFF.

J is TRBJ1-6 and V is TRBV11-2, with TRBD1 as a possible D gene (6 bases). The V end was cut by 0 bases, the J end by 10 bases, with 10 bases between. The CDR3 is 14 residues long. CDR1 SGHAT and CDR2 FQNNGV come from the germline V gene. The DNA of the CDR3 is TGTGCCAGCAGCTTAGACAGGGGACGGTCACCCCTCCACTTT. Translating gives CASSLDRGRSPLHF.

This sequence joins TRBV18 and TRBJ1-5, with unresolved D. The CDR3 has 15 amino acids. Germline V CDR1 and CDR2: KGHSH, LQKENI. Trimming shortened V by 0 bases and J by 7 bases, and 13 bases separated the two germline ends. CDR3 protein: CASSPPGPGGQPQHF. DNA for the CDR3: TGTGCCAGCTCACCACCCGGTCCGGGTGGCCAGCCCCAGCATTTT. Filled out from reference TRBV18 and TRBJ1-5, the complete variable domain reads NAGVMQNPRHLVRRRGQEARLRCSPMKGHSHVYWYRQLPEEGLKFMVYLQKENIIDESGMPKERFSAEFPKEGPSILRIQQVVRGDSAAYFCASSPPGPGGQPQHFGDGTRLSIL.

The chain combines TRBV6-6 with TRBJ2-3; D is uncertain. From germline, CDR1 is MNHNY and CDR2 SVGAGI (reference sequence). The CDR3 has 13 amino acids. V lost 6 bases and J lost 0, with 7 bases in between. CDR3 residues: CASRPSSTDTQYF. For the CDR3, the DNA is TGTGCCAGCAGGCCCTCGAGCACAGATACGCAGTATTTT.

The rearrangement joins TRBV18 to TRBJ1-1; D is undetermined. Germline V gives CDR1 KGHSH, CDR2 LQKENI. The V end was cut by 0 bases, the J end by 0 bases, with 2 bases between. The CDR3 consists of 13 residues. In DNA, the CDR3 is TGTGCCAGCTCACCACCAATGAACACTGAAGCTTTCTTT. Translating it yields CASSPPMNTEAFF.

V usage is TRBV6-6 and J usage is TRBJ2-6; perhaps TRBD1 as D (6 bases). Trimming left V 7 bases short and J 4 bases short, with 14 bases between. Germline CDR1 is MNHNY and CDR2 is SVGAGI (reference sequence). CDR3 length equals 15 residues. The CDR3 nucleotides read TGTGCCAGCAACACGGCAGGGGTCGGGGCCAACGTCCTGACTTTC. Its translation: CASNTAGVGANVLTF.

The V and J genes are TRBV6-5 and TRBJ1-2; tentatively, D is TRBD1 (5 bases). Trimming pared 6 bases from V and 5 bases from J, leaving 13 bases between. The CDR3 covers 13 residues. Germline CDR1 and CDR2: MNHEY and SVGAGI. The CDR3 DNA sequence: TGTGCCAGCAGCCGGGACCCCTCGTATGGCTACACCTTC. Residues: CASSRDPSYGYTF.

The rearrangement uses TRBV29-1 and TRBJ1-3; 7 nucleotides align to TRBD1. CDR1 and CDR2 (germline): SQVTM, ANQGSEA. The length of the CDR3 is 11 residues. The DNA for the CDR3 is TGCAAAACAGGGGCTGGAAACACCATATATTTT. It translates to CKTGAGNTIYF.

The chain carries TRBV5-2 and TRBJ1-2; the DNA was not compared with TRBD1, the D call given in the table. TRBV5-2 is marked as a pseudogene. CDR3 size: 15 residues. CDR3 in DNA: TGTGCCAGCAGCACGACCGGACAGGGGGGATTAGGCTACACCTTC. As protein: CASSTTGQGGLGYTF.

Judged by abundance, this clone is medium-sized. The chain links TRBV7-2 to TRBJ1-6; no clear D gene. This CDR3 has 13 amino acids. Trimming took off 2 bases at V and 3 bases at J, with 2 bases between the two ends. The germline V gene has CDR1 SGHTA and CDR2 FQGNSA. The CDR3 DNA reads as TGTGCCAGCAGCTTAAACTATAATTCACCCCTCCACTTT. This codes for CASSLNYNSPLHF.

The rearrangement joins TRBV19 to TRBJ1-2; tentative D call: TRBD1 (5 bases). Germline loops: CDR1 LNHDA, CDR2 SQIVND (reference sequence). V was cut by 7 bases and J by 4 bases, with 13 bases left in between. This CDR3 has 13 amino acids. For the CDR3, the DNA is TGTGCCAGTACCACCACAGGAGTCTATGGCTACACCTTC. Its translation is CASTTTGVYGYTF.

The chain employs TRBV12-5 and TRBJ2-2, with TRBD1 as a possible D gene (5 bases). Trimming cost V 0 bases and J 1 base, with 6 bases left between them. This CDR3 is built from 15 residues. Germline V gene lookup returns CDR1 LGHNT and CDR2 FRNRAP. CDR3 in DNA: TGTGCTAGTGGTTTGGTAACAGGGAACACCGGGGAGCTGTTTTTT. Its protein product is CASGLVTGNTGELFF.

The V call is TRBV18, the J call TRBJ1-3; 7 bases align to TRBD1. CDR1 KGHSH and CDR2 LQKENI come from the germline V gene. Trimming at V came to 2 bases and at J to 6 bases, leaving 7 bases not matched to a gene. The CDR3 is made up of 15 amino acids. CDR3 DNA: TGTGCCAGCTCACCAGTGCCGGGACAGCAAAACACCATATATTTT. Translation gives CASSPVPGQQNTIYF.

This clone was detected once. The chain carries TRBV28 and TRBJ2-2; the D is unclear. CDR3 length equals 13 residues. Trimming took 5 bases from V and 0 from J, leaving 4 bases between them. Germline V gene sequence: CDR1 MDHEN, CDR2 SYDVKM. The CDR3 bases are TGTGCCAGCAGTCTCTCGAACACCGGGGAGCTGTTTTTT. This translates into CASSLSNTGELFF.